This T cell receptor (beta chain) was observed in a study of PD-1 blockade in mismatch repair-deficient tumors. Repertoires were generated with immunoSEQ multiplex PCR, while TCRdb's copy carries only in-frame clones and drops some. The sample holds tens of thousands of clones; 65% to 85% are singletons and the top ten take 20%. The CDR3 extends over 14 amino acids. V was clipped by 2 bases and J by 5 bases, with 12 bases between them. Germline-derived CDR1 and CDR2 are KGHSH and LQKENI. Sequencing was performed on peripheral blood, taken 12 weeks after starting pembrolizumab. The clonotype was recovered from an adult with mismatch repair-deficient cancer. V usage is TRBV18 and J usage is TRBJ2-5; weak D call: TRBD2 (5 bases). The CDR3 coding sequence is TGTGCCAGCTCACCAACTCCGCGAGGGGAGACCCAGTACTTC. This sequence encodes CASSPTPRGETQYF.